Given below is one T cell receptor (beta chain) in context. The source of the sample is a study of T cell changes during pregnancy in multiple sclerosis. The method was immunoSEQ multiplex PCR; TCRdb's version includes in-frame clones alone and lacks a portion of them. The sample lists around 56,000 clones, about 90% occurring once. The germline V gene has CDR1 SEHNR and CDR2 FQNEAQ (reference sequence). The CDR3 spans 15 residues. Trimming at V came to 2 bases and at J to 8 bases, leaving 11 bases not matched to a gene. This TCR was sampled from a female donor with multiple sclerosis, enrolled in a pregnancy study. The chain uses TRBV7-9 and TRBJ1-2; TRBD1 agrees at 7 bases. Sequencing was performed on CD4+ T cells from peripheral blood mononuclear cells, taken in the first trimester of pregnancy. CDR3 protein: CASSLNPQGGRGYTF. The CDR3 DNA reads TGTGCCAGCAGCTTAAATCCACAAGGGGGCCGGGGCTACACCTTC.